The 22 T cell receptor beta chains reported below all come from one sample, sequenced in a study of early T cells in non-severe SARS-CoV-2 infection. TCRdb itself ran the 5' RACE reads through MiXCR, one entry per CDR3 protein. The sample carries tens of thousands of distinct CDR3 sequences, approximately 7.2% recorded once. Sample: whole blood, taken at baseline. The receptors derive from an adult who was a healthcare worker with PCR-confirmed SARS-CoV-2 infection or an uninfected control (not recorded which).

This clonotype was seen more than once but under ten times. This sequence joins TRBV6-2 or TRBV6-3 and TRBJ2-1, with D perhaps TRBD1 or TRBD2 (6 bases each). The CDR3 consists of 13 residues. The germline CDR1 and CDR2 sequences are MNHEY and SVGEGT. V gave up 8 bases and J gave up 2 bases, with 10 bases separating them. The CDR3 reads CASGRDTYNEQFF. The CDR3, as DNA: TGTGCCAGCGGGCGGGACACCTACAATGAGCAGTTCTTC.

This clonotype has just a few counts. The V call is TRBV7-2, the J call TRBJ2-1; maybe TRBD1 (6 bases). CDR1 and CDR2 from the germline V gene are SGHTA and FQGNSA. Deletions cut 5 bases from V and 5 bases from J, with 10 bases between. This CDR3 is built from 13 residues. CDR3 protein: CASSPDRNNEQFF. The DNA for the CDR3 is TGTGCCAGCAGCCCTGACAGGAACAATGAGCAGTTCTTC.

This rearrangement joins TRBV4-1 to TRBJ1-1, with 7 nucleotides matching TRBD1. The CDR3 has 15 amino acids. The V and J ends lost 0 bases and 10 bases, in that order; junction bases with no gene match: 11. CDR1 MGHRA and CDR2 YSYEKL come from the germline V gene. The CDR3 nucleotides are TGCGCCAGCAGCCAAGATTACGGGACAGATGTGGGAGCTTTCTTT. Its protein product is CASSQDYGTDVGAFF.

This clonotype was recorded a few times. The gene calls are TRBV10-3 and TRBJ1-1, with D uncertain. The CDR3 loop spans 15 amino acids. V lost 6 bases and J 8 bases, leaving 22 bases between the germline ends. The germline V gene encodes CDR1 ENHRY and CDR2 SYGVKD. The chain's CDR3 is CAIRVSSGPTAEAFF. DNA for the CDR3: TGTGCCATCAGAGTGTCGTCCGGGCCTACGGCGGAAGCTTTCTTT.

This clonotype has just a few counts. The chain recombines TRBV19 with TRBJ2-7, with 7 nucleotides matching TRBD2. This CDR3 is built from 14 residues. Germline CDR1 reads LNHDA; CDR2 reads SQIVND (reference sequence). V shed 3 bases, J shed 2 bases, and the junction held 4 bases outside the gene matches. The CDR3: CASSIGAGTYEQYF. The CDR3 nucleotides are TGTGCCAGTAGTATTGGAGCGGGGACCTACGAGCAGTACTTC. The full variable domain, completed using reference TRBV19 and TRBJ2-7, is DGGITQSPKYLFRKEGQNVTLSCEQNLNHDAMYWYRQDPGQGLRLIYYSQIVNDFQKGDIAEGYSVSREKKESFPLTVTSAQKNPTAFYLCASSIGAGTYEQYFGPGTRLTVT.

This rearrangement joins TRBV11-2 to TRBJ2-1; 9 bases line up with TRBD1. Germline CDR1 and CDR2: SGHAT and FQNNGV. This CDR3 contains 13 residues. V lost 5 bases, J lost 8 bases, and 4 bases stayed unmatched. The CDR3 region is CASSAGQGYEQFF. The CDR3 nucleotides are TGTGCCAGCAGCGCGGGACAGGGTTATGAGCAGTTCTTC.

This clonotype showed up just a few times. The chain carries TRBV15 and TRBJ1-1, with D maybe TRBD1 (5 bases). Germline CDR1 and CDR2: LNHNV and YYDKDF (reference sequence). With 4 bases removed from V and 1 base from J, the gap between germline ends came to 13 bases. The CDR3 totals 15 residues. The CDR3 DNA reads TGTGCCACCAGCACCCGGGACGGAAAGAACACTGAAGCTTTCTTT. It is translated as CATSTRDGKNTEAFF.

This clonotype was seen many times. The rearrangement links TRBV6-6 to TRBJ1-2, with D possibly TRBD1 on 6 matching bases. There are 15 residues in the CDR3. V was cut by 2 bases and J by 8 bases, with 18 bases left in between. CDR1 and CDR2 (germline): MNHNY, SVGAGI (reference sequence). The CDR3 spells CASSYADRRVKGYTF. CDR3 DNA: TGTGCCAGCAGTTACGCTGACAGGCGCGTTAAAGGCTACACCTTC.

This clonotype appeared many times. The J gene is TRBJ2-2, the V gene TRBV4-1; D gene unclear. The CDR3 length is 15 residues. Trimming took 4 bases from V and 1 from J, leaving 10 bases between them. The germline V gene has CDR1 MGHRA and CDR2 YSYEKL. The CDR3 sequence: CASSLGQVNTGELFF. The CDR3, as DNA: TGCGCCAGCAGCCTCGGTCAGGTGAACACCGGGGAGCTGTTTTTT.

The sample holds many counts of this clonotype. The chain employs TRBV7-2 and TRBJ2-7, with TRBD1 identical over 9 bases. Germline V gives CDR1 SGHTA, CDR2 FQGNSA. CDR3 length: 14 amino acids. V was pared by 5 bases and J by 5 bases, with 7 bases of the junction left unmatched. The CDR3 sequence: CASSLDRGVDEQYF. Written as DNA, the CDR3 is TGTGCCAGCAGCCTTGACAGGGGGGTGGACGAGCAGTACTTC.

This clonotype was recorded a few times. The rearrangement joins TRBV3-1 to TRBJ2-3; 8 bases line up with TRBD1. V lost 4 bases and J lost 4; bases outside the gene matches: 13. This CDR3 comprises 17 residues. Germline CDR1 and CDR2: LGHDT and YNNKEL (reference sequence). The CDR3 here is CASSLRGAGQDPDTQYF. The CDR3 DNA reads as TGTGCCAGCAGCCTCAGGGGGGCGGGACAGGACCCAGATACGCAGTATTTT.

This clonotype has more than one count but fewer than ten. The chain has TRBV11-2 and TRBJ2-7; TRBD1 matches 12 bases. CDR1 and CDR2 (germline): SGHAT, FQNNGV. CDR3 length equals 17 residues. Germline trimming cut 5 bases from V and 3 bases from J; bases unmatched to any gene: 11. The CDR3 bases are TGTGCCAGCAGCCCGATACGCCGGGACAGGGGGCACTACGAGCAGTACTTC. This encodes CASSPIRRDRGHYEQYF.

This clonotype was seen more than once but under ten times. The V gene is TRBV7-9, the J gene TRBJ1-1; 7 nucleotides line up with TRBD1. CDR3 size: 14 residues. Germline V gives CDR1 SEHNR, CDR2 FQNEAQ (reference sequence). V shed 2 bases, J shed 4 bases, and the junction held 4 bases outside the gene matches. CDR3 in amino acids: CASSLLAGGTEAFF. The CDR3 nucleotides read TGTGCCAGCAGCTTATTGGCAGGGGGCACTGAAGCTTTCTTT.

This clonotype was detected many times. V usage is TRBV28 and J usage is TRBJ2-7; TRBD2 agrees at 12 bases. There are 14 residues in the CDR3. V was clipped by 6 bases and J by 7 bases; unmatched bases: 7. From germline, CDR1 is MDHEN and CDR2 SYDVKM. The CDR3 bases are TGTGCCAGCAGGTTTCTAGCGGGGGGGCAAGAGCAGTACTTC. It specifies CASRFLAGGQEQYF.

This clonotype was seen ten or more times. This chain uses TRBV10-3 with TRBJ2-3, with TRBD1 identical over 7 bases. Germline V gene sequence: CDR1 ENHRY, CDR2 SYGVKD. CDR3 length equals 14 residues. With 7 bases clipped from V and 1 base from J, the junction kept 5 bases outside the gene matches. CDR3 DNA sequence: TGTGCCATCAACGACAGGGAAGGCACAGATACGCAGTATTTT. Translated, it gives CAINDREGTDTQYF.

This clonotype appeared many times. The rearrangement links TRBV1 to TRBJ2-6; the table's D call of TRBD2 was not tested on the DNA. TRBV1 is designated a pseudogene. This CDR3 comprises 18 residues. The CDR3 DNA follows: TGCACCAGCAGCCAAGGGGAGGTGGAGGGGTCTGGGGCCAACGTCCTGACTTTC. It yields the protein CTSSQGEVEGSGANVLTF.

This clonotype was seen only a few times. The chain carries TRBV12-3 or TRBV12-4 and TRBJ2-1; D may be TRBD2 (5 bases). V was trimmed by 1 base and J by 9 bases, leaving 16 bases between them. This CDR3 is built from 15 residues. In DNA form, the CDR3 reads TGTGCCAGCAGTTTAGATGGAGGAGCTCTCGGTGAGCAGTTCTTC. It specifies CASSLDGGALGEQFF.

This clonotype occurred a few times. This chain connects TRBV2 to TRBJ1-1; D ambiguous. This CDR3 region has 14 residues. Trimming left V 3 bases short and J 5 bases short, with 13 bases between. Germline values: CDR1 SNHLY, CDR2 FYNNEI. CDR3 protein: CASSEQGRRTEAFF. The CDR3 region has the DNA TGTGCCAGCAGTGAGCAAGGAAGACGAACTGAAGCTTTCTTT.

This clonotype was counted between two and nine times. V usage is TRBV12-3 or TRBV12-4 and J usage is TRBJ2-7; D possibly corresponds to TRBD1 (5 bases). CDR3 length: 14 amino acids. V lost 3 bases and J 1 base, leaving 10 bases between the germline ends. The CDR3 protein is CASSFGAASYEQYF. Written as DNA, the CDR3 is TGTGCCAGCAGTTTTGGGGCCGCATCCTACGAGCAGTACTTC.

The chain uses TRBV6-1 and TRBJ2-3; 9 nucleotides align to TRBD1. CDR1 is MNHNS, CDR2 SASEGT, per germline. The CDR3 loop spans 15 amino acids. V shed 1 base and J 4 bases; nucleotides not matched to a gene: 3. The CDR3 loop reads CASSEGGQGSDTQYF. The CDR3 DNA follows: TGTGCCAGCAGTGAAGGGGGACAGGGTTCAGATACGCAGTATTTT.

The genes are TRBV4-3 and TRBJ2-7; no definite D call. The CDR3 has 15 residues. Trimming removed 0 bases from V and 6 bases from J, with 15 bases in between. CDR1 and CDR2 from the germline V gene are LGHNA and YSLEER. This CDR3 reads CASSQDAPMTGEQYF. CDR3 bases: TGCGCCAGCAGCCAAGATGCGCCGATGACGGGCGAGCAGTACTTC.

There are many counts of this clonotype. The rearrangement uses TRBV6-5 and TRBJ2-5; TRBD1 or TRBD2 may be the D gene (5 bases each). The CDR3 runs to 13 residues. V lost 4 bases and J lost 7, with 13 bases in between. Germline assignment: CDR1 MNHEY and CDR2 SVGAGI. In DNA form, the CDR3 reads TGTGCCAGCAGTTTCTCGGACGGGGCGACCCAGTACTTC. The encoded protein is CASSFSDGATQYF.